This T cell receptor (beta chain) was sequenced during a study of lymphopenia after photon versus proton radiotherapy. Study-wide results and caveats: Post-nadir diversity loss with photons came from oligoclonal expansion, particularly CD8+ Temra cells.

Here immunoSEQ multiplex PCR was the method, and the copy in TCRdb shows in-frame clones only, minus some. There are tens of thousands of clones in the sample; approximately 84% occur only once, and around 2.1% lies in the top ten. The CDR3 covers 17 residues. J lost 5 bases, V lost 1 base, and 11 bases had no gene match. CDR1 is MNHNS, CDR2 SASEGT, per germline. Concerning this clone: Its antigen is unidentified.

The sample in question was peripheral blood, obtained from a patient treated with proton-based radiotherapy. This chain connects TRBV6-1 to TRBJ2-5; TRBD1 agrees at 9 bases. The TCR sequence derives from a man aged 60 to 75 with pancreatic cancer. The CDR3 DNA reads TGTGCCAGCAGTGAAGTGGTAACAGGGGGCTTGAGGGAGACCCAGTACTTC. It encodes CASSEVVTGGLRETQYF.